These T cell receptor beta chains were read from a single sample in a study of neurological immune-mediated disorders. Each CDR3 protein gets one entry after TCRdb re-called the 5' RACE reads with MiXCR. The sample lists tens of thousands of distinct CDR3 sequences, roughly 15% occurring once. What was sequenced was PBMCs. The receptor source for this set is a woman aged 45-59 years in good health. CDR3s include the opening cysteine and the closing phenylalanine or tryptophan. The D gene is left open where the match is weak. Clone size is stated in some rows and not others, as once, few, many or a class when expanded.

abundance: many; d_gene: .; v_gene: TRBV5-1; j_gene: TRBJ2-5; CDR3nt: TGCGCCAGCAGCTTGGGGCTAGACCAAGAGACCCAGTACTTC; CDR3aa: CASSLGLDQETQYF
abundance: many; d_gene: .; v_gene: TRBV25-1; j_gene: TRBJ2-7; CDR3nt: TGTGCCAGCAGTGACCGGGGGGCGGGCGAGCAGTACTTC; CDR3aa: CASSDRGAGEQYF
abundance: many; d_gene: TRBD2; v_gene: TRBV5-1; j_gene: TRBJ2-7; CDR3nt: TGCGCCAGCAGCTTGACCGGGACTAGCGAATACTACGAGCAGTACTTC; CDR3aa: CASSLTGTSEYYEQYF
abundance: .; d_gene: .; v_gene: TRBV6-5; j_gene: TRBJ2-7; CDR3nt: TGTGCCAGCACCGACCGGGGGGCGTTTAACGAGCAGTACTTC; CDR3aa: CASTDRGAFNEQYF
abundance: many; d_gene: .; v_gene: TRBV5-1; j_gene: TRBJ2-3; CDR3nt: TGCGCCAGCATAGATGGGATCTCTAGCACAGATACGCAGTATTTT; CDR3aa: CASIDGISSTDTQYF
abundance: many; d_gene: .; v_gene: TRBV11-2; j_gene: TRBJ2-3; CDR3nt: TGTGCCAGCAGCTTAGAGGGGTGGACCACAGATACGCAGTATTTT; CDR3aa: CASSLEGWTTDTQYF
abundance: .; d_gene: TRBD2; v_gene: TRBV27; j_gene: TRBJ2-1; CDR3nt: TGTGCCAGCAGACCGCTAGCGGGAGGGTCATACAATGAGCAGTTCTTC; CDR3aa: CASRPLAGGSYNEQFF
abundance: .; d_gene: .; v_gene: TRBV6-2/TRBV6-3; j_gene: TRBJ2-1; CDR3nt: TGTGCCAGCAGCAACCGACGACAAACAGGGAGCGCCTACCATGAGCAGTTCTTC; CDR3aa: CASSNRRQTGSAYHEQFF
abundance: many; d_gene: TRBD1; v_gene: TRBV7-9; j_gene: TRBJ2-3; CDR3nt: TGTGCCAGCAGTCTACTCCGTGCGGGACAGGGAATAGATACGCAGTATTTT; CDR3aa: CASSLLRAGQGIDTQYF
abundance: many; d_gene: TRBD1; v_gene: TRBV20-1; j_gene: TRBJ1-3; CDR3nt: TGCAGTGCTATGGACAGGAACTCTGGAAACACCATATATTTT; CDR3aa: CSAMDRNSGNTIYF
abundance: many; d_gene: .; v_gene: TRBV25-1; j_gene: TRBJ1-3; CDR3nt: TGTGCCAGCAGTGTTCCCCGGAGCTCTGGAAACACCATATATTTT; CDR3aa: CASSVPRSSGNTIYF
abundance: many; d_gene: TRBD1; v_gene: TRBV7-2; j_gene: TRBJ2-7; CDR3nt: TGTGCCAGCAGGGACAGACAGGGGTACGAGCAGTACTTC; CDR3aa: CASRDRQGYEQYF
abundance: few; d_gene: .; v_gene: TRBV20-1; j_gene: TRBJ2-5; CDR3nt: TGCAGTGCCGCCAGGGAATTTGGAGAGACCCAGTACTTC; CDR3aa: CSAAREFGETQYF
abundance: many; d_gene: .; v_gene: TRBV7-9; j_gene: TRBJ2-7; CDR3nt: TGTGCCAGCAGCTACACCAATGGGGAGCAGTACTTC; CDR3aa: CASSYTNGEQYF
abundance: many; d_gene: TRBD1; v_gene: TRBV7-9; j_gene: TRBJ2-1; CDR3nt: TGTGCCAGCAGCGACCCTCGGGACAGGGGGCAATCGGCGGCCTACAATGAGCAGTTCTTC; CDR3aa: CASSDPRDRGQSAAYNEQFF
abundance: many; d_gene: .; v_gene: TRBV20-1; j_gene: TRBJ2-3; CDR3nt: TGCAGTGCCTATTATGACACAGATACGCAGTATTTT; CDR3aa: CSAYYDTDTQYF
abundance: many; d_gene: TRBD2; v_gene: TRBV7-3; j_gene: TRBJ2-3; CDR3nt: TGTGCCAGCAGCTTAGGTTCTAGCGGGAGCGATACGCAGTATTTT; CDR3aa: CASSLGSSGSDTQYF
abundance: .; d_gene: .; v_gene: TRBV10-1; j_gene: TRBJ2-3; CDR3nt: TGCGCCAGCAGTGAAGGTACACCGGGAGGCACAGATACGCAGTATTTT; CDR3aa: CASSEGTPGGTDTQYF
abundance: .; d_gene: .; v_gene: TRBV12-3/TRBV12-4; j_gene: TRBJ1-5; CDR3nt: TGTGCCAGCAGCCGGGGGCGCCGGCAGCCCCAGCATTTT; CDR3aa: CASSRGRRQPQHF
abundance: many; d_gene: TRBD2; v_gene: TRBV11-3; j_gene: TRBJ2-1; CDR3nt: TGTGCCAGCACAGGGCGGGAGGGCATGGGCTCCTACAATGAGCAGTTCTTC; CDR3aa: CASTGREGMGSYNEQFF
abundance: .; d_gene: .; v_gene: TRBV28; j_gene: TRBJ2-3; CDR3nt: TGTGCCAGCAGTCCCCAAGGGTCCTACACAGATACGCAGTATTTT; CDR3aa: CASSPQGSYTDTQYF
abundance: many; d_gene: TRBD1; v_gene: TRBV24-1; j_gene: TRBJ2-2; CDR3nt: TGTGCCACCAGTGATCAGGGGGCGGGCACCGGGGAGCTGTTTTTT; CDR3aa: CATSDQGAGTGELFF
abundance: many; d_gene: .; v_gene: TRBV7-2; j_gene: TRBJ1-4; CDR3nt: TGTGCCAGCAGCAACGTGGTGGGGGAAAAACTGTTTTTT; CDR3aa: CASSNVVGEKLFF
abundance: .; d_gene: .; v_gene: TRBV14; j_gene: TRBJ1-3; CDR3nt: TGTGCCAGCAGTATCGGTCCGAGCTCTGGAAACACCATATATTTT; CDR3aa: CASSIGPSSGNTIYF
abundance: many; d_gene: .; v_gene: TRBV14; j_gene: TRBJ1-6; CDR3nt: TGTGCCAGCAGCCAGGGGGACTTCTCCCCTTCACCCCTCCACTTT; CDR3aa: CASSQGDFSPSPLHF
abundance: many; d_gene: .; v_gene: TRBV5-1; j_gene: TRBJ1-3; CDR3nt: TGCGCCAGCAGCTTGGCTCCGGGGGCAGGAAACACCATATATTTT; CDR3aa: CASSLAPGAGNTIYF
abundance: many; d_gene: TRBD1; v_gene: TRBV5-1; j_gene: TRBJ2-2; CDR3nt: TGCGCCAGCAGCTTCCAGGGGGCGCATACCGGGGAGCTGTTTTTT; CDR3aa: CASSFQGAHTGELFF
abundance: .; d_gene: .; v_gene: TRBV3-1; j_gene: TRBJ2-1; CDR3nt: TGTGCCAGCAGCCAAGTGTTTGCGGAGAGGGGGTACAATGAGCAGTTATTC; CDR3aa: CASSQVFAERGYNEQLF
abundance: many; d_gene: .; v_gene: TRBV7-2; j_gene: TRBJ2-2; CDR3nt: TGTGCCAGCAGCCTAGGACTTAGCACCGGGGAGCTGTTTTTT; CDR3aa: CASSLGLSTGELFF
abundance: many; d_gene: TRBD1; v_gene: TRBV5-1; j_gene: TRBJ1-1; CDR3nt: TGCGCCAGCAGCTTGGCACAGGGGATGAACACTGAAGCTTTCTTT; CDR3aa: CASSLAQGMNTEAFF
abundance: many; d_gene: TRBD1; v_gene: TRBV10-3; j_gene: TRBJ2-2; CDR3nt: TGTGCCATCAGTGATCGGACAGGGTCCCCCGGGGAGCTGTTTTTT; CDR3aa: CAISDRTGSPGELFF
abundance: many; d_gene: TRBD2; v_gene: TRBV5-1; j_gene: TRBJ2-7; CDR3nt: TGCGCCAGCAGCTTGGAGGGGACTAGCGGGAGACTAAACGAGCAGTACTTC; CDR3aa: CASSLEGTSGRLNEQYF
abundance: many; d_gene: .; v_gene: TRBV7-2; j_gene: TRBJ2-1; CDR3nt: TGTGCCAGCAGCTCCGGACTTCTCCGGCCCTACAATGAGCAGTTCTTC; CDR3aa: CASSSGLLRPYNEQFF
abundance: many; d_gene: .; v_gene: TRBV7-8; j_gene: TRBJ2-1; CDR3nt: TGTGCCAGCAGCTTAGATAGTGCTAGTAATGGGTATGAGCAGTTCTTC; CDR3aa: CASSLDSASNGYEQFF
abundance: many; d_gene: .; v_gene: TRBV2; j_gene: TRBJ2-7; CDR3nt: TGTGCCATCAATATCCCCAACCGAAACTACGAGCAGTACTTC; CDR3aa: CAINIPNRNYEQYF
abundance: many; d_gene: .; v_gene: TRBV28; j_gene: TRBJ1-4; CDR3nt: TGTGCCACCATACAGGGATCGAGTGAAAAACTGTTTTTT; CDR3aa: CATIQGSSEKLFF
abundance: few; d_gene: .; v_gene: TRBV6-5; j_gene: TRBJ2-7; CDR3nt: TGTGCCAGCAGTTACTCCGGGAACTCCTACGAGCAGTACTTC; CDR3aa: CASSYSGNSYEQYF
abundance: many; d_gene: TRBD1; v_gene: TRBV20-1; j_gene: TRBJ1-1; CDR3nt: TGCAGTGCCGACCCGGGACAGGCGAACACTGAAGCTTGCTTT; CDR3aa: CSADPGQANTEACF
abundance: many; d_gene: .; v_gene: TRBV6-1; j_gene: TRBJ2-3; CDR3nt: TGTGCCAGCAGTGTAGAGAAGATGAGGACAGATACGCAGTATTTT; CDR3aa: CASSVEKMRTDTQYF
abundance: many; d_gene: .; v_gene: TRBV5-1; j_gene: TRBJ2-5; CDR3nt: TGCGCCAGCAGCTTGGGAGGCGTTGGAGCTGGGGAGACCCAGTACTTC; CDR3aa: CASSLGGVGAGETQYF
abundance: many; d_gene: TRBD2; v_gene: TRBV3-1; j_gene: TRBJ2-5; CDR3nt: TGTGCCAGCAGCCAAGTACCGGGGACTAGCTCCCACTTC; CDR3aa: CASSQVPGTSSHF
abundance: many; d_gene: .; v_gene: TRBV5-1; j_gene: TRBJ2-2; CDR3nt: TGCGCCAGCAGCTTGGACCCGGGTACCGGGGAGCTGTTTTTT; CDR3aa: CASSLDPGTGELFF
abundance: many; d_gene: .; v_gene: TRBV5-1; j_gene: TRBJ1-1; CDR3nt: TGCGCCAGCAGCTTGCTCGCAGGGAACACTGAAGCTTTCTTT; CDR3aa: CASSLLAGNTEAFF
abundance: many; d_gene: .; v_gene: TRBV29-1; j_gene: TRBJ2-2; CDR3nt: TGCAGCGCCGGATCTTGGGAGATCTGGGGGGAGCTGTTTTTT; CDR3aa: CSAGSWEIWGELFF
abundance: .; d_gene: .; v_gene: TRBV20-1; j_gene: TRBJ1-2; CDR3nt: TGCAGTGCTAGTATCCCGACGGCCCCGTATGGCTACACCTTC; CDR3aa: CSASIPTAPYGYTF
abundance: .; d_gene: .; v_gene: TRBV6-5; j_gene: TRBJ1-1; CDR3nt: TGTGCCAGCAGTTACCGGGGGGATAACACTGAAGCTTTCTTT; CDR3aa: CASSYRGDNTEAFF
abundance: many; d_gene: TRBD1; v_gene: TRBV20-1; j_gene: TRBJ1-5; CDR3nt: TGCAGTGCTAGAGCCCCAGGGGGCCATCAGCCCCAGCATTTT; CDR3aa: CSARAPGGHQPQHF
abundance: .; d_gene: .; v_gene: TRBV5-1; j_gene: TRBJ2-2; CDR3nt: TGCGCCAGCGGCCCGGGTCACCTCGCGAACACCGGGGAGCTGTTTTTT; CDR3aa: CASGPGHLANTGELFF
abundance: many; d_gene: .; v_gene: TRBV5-1; j_gene: TRBJ2-5; CDR3nt: TGCGCCAGCAGCTTCGGACAGCCGGGGGAGACCCAGTACTTC; CDR3aa: CASSFGQPGETQYF
abundance: many; d_gene: .; v_gene: TRBV6-6; j_gene: TRBJ2-3; CDR3nt: TGTGCCAGCAGTTTCAGGGCCCTCGGCACAGATACGCAGTATTTT; CDR3aa: CASSFRALGTDTQYF
abundance: .; d_gene: .; v_gene: TRBV5-1; j_gene: TRBJ1-2; CDR3nt: TGCGCCAGCAGCCCACTGACGGAGAACTATGGCTACACCTTC; CDR3aa: CASSPLTENYGYTF
abundance: many; d_gene: .; v_gene: TRBV5-1; j_gene: TRBJ2-1; CDR3nt: TGCGCCAGCAGCTTGCGGCCTACGGGGACCTACCTTTACAATGAGCAGTTCTTC; CDR3aa: CASSLRPTGTYLYNEQFF
abundance: many; d_gene: .; v_gene: TRBV5-1; j_gene: TRBJ1-3; CDR3nt: TGCGCCAGCAGCCGGGACGGGATCTCTGGAAACACCATATATTTT; CDR3aa: CASSRDGISGNTIYF
abundance: .; d_gene: TRBD2; v_gene: TRBV10-2; j_gene: TRBJ2-7; CDR3nt: TGCGCCAGCAGTACAACTAGCGGGAGGACTTACGAGCAGTACTTC; CDR3aa: CASSTTSGRTYEQYF
abundance: many; d_gene: TRBD2; v_gene: TRBV5-6; j_gene: TRBJ2-5; CDR3nt: TGTGCCAGCAGCTTGGTATTAGCGGGGGGGCCGTTGGAGGAGACCCAGTACTTC; CDR3aa: CASSLVLAGGPLEETQYF
abundance: many; d_gene: .; v_gene: TRBV28; j_gene: TRBJ2-7; CDR3nt: TGTGCCAGCAGCTTAACCCAGGACACGCCCCGGTACGAGCAGTACTTC; CDR3aa: CASSLTQDTPRYEQYF